Listed below are T cell receptor beta chains from one sample, sequenced in a study of blood T cell repertoires in COVID-19. TCRdb's table, derived via immunoSEQ multiplex PCR, lists solely in-frame clones and lacks some. The table lists around 56,000 clones, around 81% of them singletons. The sample was peripheral blood. Every receptor here comes from a woman at least 80 years old with active or convalescent COVID-19. The CDR3 runs from the conserved cysteine through the conserved F or W. Each record gives: V gene, J gene, clone size, D gene, CDR3 DNA, CDR3 protein. The D gene is left open where the match is weak. The listing skips clone size in some rows; elsewhere it reads once, few, many or a size class.

v_gene: TRBV6-1
j_gene: TRBJ2-1
abundance: once
d_gene: .
CDR3nt: TGTGCCAGCAGTGAAAGTCTAACGAACTCCTACAATGAGCAGTTCTTC
CDR3aa: CASSESLTNSYNEQFF

v_gene: TRBV12-3/TRBV12-4
j_gene: TRBJ1-6
abundance: .
d_gene: .
CDR3nt: TGTGCCAGCAGTTTAGGGGCACCACCCCTCCACTTT
CDR3aa: CASSLGAPPLHF

v_gene: TRBV12-3/TRBV12-4
j_gene: TRBJ1-1
abundance: few
d_gene: .
CDR3nt: TGTGCCAGCAGTTCGACAGTCGGGGGGGAAGCTTTCTTT
CDR3aa: CASSSTVGGEAFF

v_gene: TRBV19
j_gene: TRBJ2-3
abundance: few
d_gene: .
CDR3nt: TGTGCCAGTAGTACGGAGACAGCTACAGATACGCAGTATTTT
CDR3aa: CASSTETATDTQYF

v_gene: TRBV11-2
j_gene: TRBJ1-1
abundance: .
d_gene: .
CDR3nt: TGTGCCAGCACCAGCCCACAGGGTAGGAACACTGAAGCTTTCTTT
CDR3aa: CASTSPQGRNTEAFF

v_gene: TRBV4-3
j_gene: TRBJ1-1
abundance: few
d_gene: .
CDR3nt: TGCGCCAGCAGCCAAACCTGGGAGGGGGACACTGAAGCTTTCTTT
CDR3aa: CASSQTWEGDTEAFF

v_gene: TRBV5-1
j_gene: TRBJ1-6
abundance: once
d_gene: TRBD1
CDR3nt: TGCGCCAGCAGTTTGGACAGGACCGCACCCCTCCACTTT
CDR3aa: CASSLDRTAPLHF

v_gene: TRBV7-3
j_gene: TRBJ1-2
abundance: once
d_gene: .
CDR3nt: TGTGCCAGCAGCTTAGGGGGAGGACTCGGCTACACCTTC
CDR3aa: CASSLGGGLGYTF

v_gene: TRBV2
j_gene: TRBJ1-4
abundance: .
d_gene: TRBD1
CDR3nt: TGTGCCAGCAGACTTAACAGGGGGCGTCCGGAAAAACTGTTTTTT
CDR3aa: CASRLNRGRPEKLFF

v_gene: TRBV6-5
j_gene: TRBJ2-7
abundance: .
d_gene: .
CDR3nt: TGTGCCAGCAGTTACTCGAGTCGAGGTTCCTACGAGCAGTACTTC
CDR3aa: CASSYSSRGSYEQYF

v_gene: TRBV18
j_gene: TRBJ1-6
abundance: .
d_gene: TRBD1
CDR3nt: TGTGCCAGCTCACCCATGACAGGGGTGGCGAATTCACCCCTCCACTTT
CDR3aa: CASSPMTGVANSPLHF

v_gene: TRBV2
j_gene: TRBJ2-1
abundance: few
d_gene: .
CDR3nt: TGTGCCACCAGCGATGGGCAGGGTGCCTACAATGAGCAGTTCTTC
CDR3aa: CATSDGQGAYNEQFF

v_gene: TRBV21-1
j_gene: TRBJ2-2
abundance: .
d_gene: .
CDR3nt: TGTGCCAGCAGCCCCCGGACAGGGGGCGACACCGGGGAGCTGTTTTTT
CDR3aa: CASSPRTGGDTGELFF

v_gene: TRBV28
j_gene: TRBJ1-2
abundance: .
d_gene: .
CDR3nt: TGTGCCAGCAGAGAACAGGGAGTTCATGGCTACACCTTC
CDR3aa: CASREQGVHGYTF

v_gene: TRBV7-9
j_gene: TRBJ2-7
abundance: .
d_gene: .
CDR3nt: TGTGCCAGCAGCCACAAGGGGCAGGTTAGATACGAGCAGTACTTC
CDR3aa: CASSHKGQVRYEQYF

v_gene: TRBV25-1
j_gene: TRBJ1-2
abundance: .
d_gene: .
CDR3nt: TGTGCCAGCAGTCGGGAATCTAACTATGGCTACACCTTC
CDR3aa: CASSRESNYGYTF

v_gene: TRBV19
j_gene: TRBJ1-6
abundance: .
d_gene: .
CDR3nt: TGTGCCAGTACCTTTGGAAGGGGATATAATTCACCCCTCCACTTT
CDR3aa: CASTFGRGYNSPLHF

v_gene: TRBV21-1
j_gene: TRBJ1-5
abundance: .
d_gene: .
CDR3nt: TGTGCCAGCAGACTGGGGGGGGATAGCAATCAGCCCCAGCATTTT
CDR3aa: CASRLGGDSNQPQHF

v_gene: TRBV27
j_gene: TRBJ2-1
abundance: .
d_gene: .
CDR3nt: TGTGCCAGCATCCCCTTAGGGGGTGGCTCCTACAATGAGCAGTTCTTC
CDR3aa: CASIPLGGGSYNEQFF

v_gene: TRBV5-1
j_gene: TRBJ2-3
abundance: .
d_gene: .
CDR3nt: TGCGCCAGCAGCCCCATAGCGGGCACAGATACGCAGTATTTT
CDR3aa: CASSPIAGTDTQYF

v_gene: TRBV27
j_gene: TRBJ1-1
abundance: .
d_gene: .
CDR3nt: TGTGCCAGCAGCTTAGGACAGTCGAACACTGAAGCTTTCTTT
CDR3aa: CASSLGQSNTEAFF

v_gene: TRBV2
j_gene: TRBJ1-2
abundance: .
d_gene: TRBD1
CDR3nt: TGTGCCAGCAGTGCCGCGGACAGGGGCAATGGCTACACCTTC
CDR3aa: CASSAADRGNGYTF

v_gene: TRBV7-2
j_gene: TRBJ2-7
abundance: .
d_gene: TRBD1
CDR3nt: TGTGCCAGCAGCTTAATGGGACAGGGGGCGGGTGAGCAGTACTTC
CDR3aa: CASSLMGQGAGEQYF

v_gene: TRBV4-1
j_gene: TRBJ2-3
abundance: .
d_gene: TRBD2
CDR3nt: TGCGCCAGCAGCCAAGGATGGTCTAGCGGGGACACAGATACGCAGTATTTT
CDR3aa: CASSQGWSSGDTDTQYF

v_gene: TRBV6-2/TRBV6-3
j_gene: TRBJ1-1
abundance: .
d_gene: .
CDR3nt: TGTGCCAGCAGTTACCAGGGCGTTCCTGAAGCTTTCTTT
CDR3aa: CASSYQGVPEAFF

v_gene: TRBV5-5
j_gene: TRBJ2-1
abundance: once
d_gene: .
CDR3nt: TGTGCCAGCAGCTTGGAATGGCAGAACAATGAGCAGTTCTTC
CDR3aa: CASSLEWQNNEQFF

v_gene: TRBV19
j_gene: TRBJ2-7
abundance: .
d_gene: TRBD1
CDR3nt: TGTGCCAGTAGTTCCCGGGACAGGTATACGGTGGAGCAGTACTTC
CDR3aa: CASSSRDRYTVEQYF

v_gene: TRBV7-9
j_gene: TRBJ2-3
abundance: once
d_gene: TRBD2
CDR3nt: TGTGCCAGCAGCTTAGGGACCGCGACTAGCGCAGATACGCAGTATTTT
CDR3aa: CASSLGTATSADTQYF

v_gene: TRBV29-1
j_gene: TRBJ1-2
abundance: .
d_gene: .
CDR3nt: TGCAGCGTCCGCGACAGCTATGGCTACACCTTC
CDR3aa: CSVRDSYGYTF

v_gene: TRBV10-3
j_gene: TRBJ1-1
abundance: .
d_gene: TRBD1
CDR3nt: TGTGCCGGAGGGGGGACAGAGTCACAAACTCTGAACACTGAAGCTTTCTTT
CDR3aa: CAGGGTESQTLNTEAFF

v_gene: TRBV7-2
j_gene: TRBJ2-7
abundance: .
d_gene: TRBD1
CDR3nt: TGTGCCAGCAGGGGGGCAGGGGGTTCCTACGAGCAGTACTTC
CDR3aa: CASRGAGGSYEQYF

v_gene: TRBV6-4
j_gene: TRBJ2-2
abundance: .
d_gene: .
CDR3nt: TGTGCCAGCAGTGAACGGGGAGAGGACACCGGGGAGCTGTTTTTT
CDR3aa: CASSERGEDTGELFF

v_gene: TRBV4-2
j_gene: TRBJ2-1
abundance: once
d_gene: .
CDR3nt: TGTGCCAGCAGCCAAGACTCGGAGAAGTACAATGAGCAGTTCTTC
CDR3aa: CASSQDSEKYNEQFF

v_gene: TRBV5-1
j_gene: TRBJ2-1
abundance: .
d_gene: TRBD1
CDR3nt: TGCGCCAGCAGCGTCGGACAGGGAACCAATGAGCAGTTCTTC
CDR3aa: CASSVGQGTNEQFF

v_gene: TRBV6-2/TRBV6-3
j_gene: TRBJ1-2
abundance: .
d_gene: TRBD1
CDR3nt: TGTGCCAGCAGTACAGGGGCCGGTTCGACTAACTATGGCTACACCTTC
CDR3aa: CASSTGAGSTNYGYTF

v_gene: TRBV7-9
j_gene: TRBJ1-1
abundance: .
d_gene: TRBD1
CDR3nt: TGTGCCAGCAGCCCCAGACAGGGGGCTGGCACTGAAGCTTTCTTT
CDR3aa: CASSPRQGAGTEAFF

v_gene: TRBV7-8
j_gene: TRBJ1-5
abundance: .
d_gene: TRBD1
CDR3nt: TGTGCCAGCAGTTACACAGGGGATCAGCCCCAGCATTTT
CDR3aa: CASSYTGDQPQHF

v_gene: TRBV11-2
j_gene: TRBJ1-4
abundance: .
d_gene: .
CDR3nt: TGTGCCAGCAGCTACAGGGCTCGTTACGAAAAACTGTTTTTT
CDR3aa: CASSYRARYEKLFF

v_gene: TRBV5-6
j_gene: TRBJ1-2
abundance: .
d_gene: TRBD1
CDR3nt: TGTGCCAGCAGCGAAGGACAGGTGGACTATGGCTACACCTTC
CDR3aa: CASSEGQVDYGYTF

v_gene: TRBV27
j_gene: TRBJ2-1
abundance: .
d_gene: TRBD2
CDR3nt: TGTGCCAGCAGTTTGGCGGGGGGGGGAAATGAGCAGTTCTTC
CDR3aa: CASSLAGGGNEQFF